Each of the 14 T cell receptor beta chains below was sequenced from the same sample in a study of CD8+CD57+ T cells in acquired aplastic anemia. The template used for profiling TCR beta VDJ and CDR3 was genomic DNA. TCRdb re-analysed the reads in MiXCR, keeping a single row per CDR3 protein. The data contain more than 150,000 distinct CDR3 sequences, approximately 49% of them singletons. Sequenced input: sorted CD4+, CD8+, or CD8+CD57+ T cells (not recorded which) from PBMCs. Source of these receptors: a human donor in good health.

Only a few counts were recorded for this clonotype. The chain is built from TRBV19 and TRBJ1-1, with D perhaps TRBD1 (5 bases). Germline V gene lookup returns CDR1 LNHDA and CDR2 SQIVND (reference sequence). Between the trimmed V and J ends, which lost 11 bases and 6 bases, there was a span of 10 bases. This CDR3 has 10 residues. The CDR3 DNA reads TGTGCCGCAGGGAGGGCTGAAGCTTTCTTT. The encoded protein is CAAGRAEAFF.

The chain has TRBV20-1 and TRBJ2-1, with D unresolved. The CDR3 covers 12 residues. V dropped 0 bases and J dropped 6 bases, with 6 bases sitting between them. Germline V CDR1 and CDR2: DFQATT, SNEGSKA (reference sequence). CDR3 amino acids: CSARDPSNEQFF. CDR3 in DNA: TGCAGTGCTAGAGATCCGAGCAATGAGCAGTTCTTC.

This clonotype was detected many times. This chain uses TRBV20-1 with TRBJ2-1; 11 bases match TRBD2. V lost 5 bases to trimming and J lost 6 bases; unmatched junction nucleotides: 9. The CDR3 has 15 amino acids. Germline V gene sequence: CDR1 DFQATT, CDR2 SNEGSKA (reference sequence). Written as DNA, the CDR3 is TGCAGTGCTGCCTCCGGGACTAGCGGCCCCAATGAGCAGTTCTTC. It translates to CSAASGTSGPNEQFF.

The rearrangement links TRBV29-1 to TRBJ1-1; TRBD1 is a possible D gene (5 bases). The CDR3 sequence is 13 residues long. CDR1 SQVTM and CDR2 ANQGSEA come from the germline V gene. V was cut by 3 bases and J by 1 base, with 9 bases left in between. CDR3 sequence reads: CSVELTGNTEAFF. The CDR3 DNA reads as TGCAGCGTTGAGCTAACAGGGAACACTGAAGCTTTCTTT.

The genes are TRBV20-1 and TRBJ1-2; TRBD1 is a possible D gene (5 bases). Germline loops: CDR1 DFQATT, CDR2 SNEGSKA (reference sequence). Trimming took off 6 bases at V and 6 bases at J, with 11 bases between the two ends. The length of the CDR3 is 11 residues. The CDR3 nucleotides read TGCAGTGCCTGGGGGACGCATGGCTACACCTTC. Its protein is CSAWGTHGYTF.

Only a few counts were recorded for this clonotype. This chain connects TRBV15 to TRBJ1-2; D is unresolved. The CDR3 has 12 residues. Trimming shortened V by 1 base and J by 5 bases, and 5 bases separated the two germline ends. Looked up from germline, CDR1 is LNHNV and CDR2 is YYDKDF (reference sequence). CDR3: CATSRVGYGYTF. The CDR3 DNA sequence: TGTGCCACCAGCAGAGTAGGGTATGGCTACACCTTC.

This clonotype appeared a few times. The rearrangement joins TRBV10-3 to TRBJ1-1, with no clear D. V was cut by 11 bases and J by 1 base, with 8 bases left in between. The germline V gene has CDR1 ENHRY and CDR2 SYGVKD. The CDR3 is 11 amino acids. CDR3 bases: TGTGCCGCCCGACAGAACACTGAAGCTTTCTTT. Its translation is CAARQNTEAFF.

Worth noting for this clonotype: Given a much more abundant clone one base away, this may be a read error. V usage is TRBV10-3 and J usage is TRBJ1-1; possible D gene TRBD1, 6 bases. Germline V gives CDR1 ENHRY, CDR2 SYGVKD. The CDR3 extends over 15 amino acids. The germline V and J ends were trimmed by 10 bases and 7 bases, with 25 bases remaining between them. CDR3: CASRVRDTLSHEAFF. Written as DNA, the CDR3 is TGTGCCAGCAGAGTAAGGGACACCTTAAGCCATGAAGCTTTCTTT.

The CDR3 reads CASSRGHYGYTF. The CDR3 coding sequence is TGTGCCAGCAGCAGGGGCCACTATGGCTACACCTTC. This chain uses TRBV7-2 with TRBJ1-2, with a weak D call TRBD1 (5 bases). In germline, CDR1 is SGHTA, CDR2 FQGNSA. Deletions cut 5 bases from V and 3 bases from J, with 7 bases between. The CDR3 has 12 residues.

To note about this clonotype: This clone may be a read error of a much larger clone one base away. The chain is built from TRBV11-2 and TRBJ2-5, with D perhaps given as TRBD1 or TRBD2 (7 bases each). Germline V gives CDR1 SGHAT, CDR2 FQNNGV. The length of the CDR3 is 16 residues. The CDR3 nucleotides are TGTGCCAGCAACTTAGGGGGCGGCGGGAGCCGGGAGACCCAGTACTTC. Protein: CASNLGGGGSRETQYF.

To note about this clonotype: This sequence may be a read error, since a much larger clone differs from it by one base. The gene calls are TRBV4-1 and TRBJ2-1; 7 positions agree with TRBD1. The CDR3 is made up of 16 amino acids. Germline V gene sequence: CDR1 MGHRA, CDR2 YSYEKL. This CDR3 is CVSSQEGQEPYNEQFF. The CDR3 DNA reads as TGCGTCAGCAGCCAAGAAGGACAGGAGCCGTACAATGAGCAGTTCTTC.

This chain uses TRBV20-1 with TRBJ2-5; possibly TRBD1 for D (6 bases). V was trimmed by 5 bases and J by 2 bases, leaving 12 bases between them. Germline values: CDR1 DFQATT, CDR2 SNEGSKA (reference sequence). The CDR3 sequence is 13 residues long. Here the CDR3 reads CSASRGPQETQYF. In nucleotides, the CDR3 is TGCAGTGCTTCCAGGGGTCCGCAAGAGACCCAGTACTTC.

The chain employs TRBV19 and TRBJ1-4; 7 bases match TRBD1. CDR1 LNHDA and CDR2 SQIVND come from the germline V gene (reference sequence). The CDR3 runs to 14 residues. V dropped 6 bases and J dropped 5; count of bases not matched to a gene: 6. Here the CDR3 reads CASRKTGMNEKLFF. CDR3 nucleotides: TGTGCCAGTAGGAAGACAGGGATGAATGAAAAACTGTTTTTT. Filled out from reference TRBV19 and TRBJ1-4, the complete variable domain reads DGGITQSPKYLFRKEGQNVTLSCEQNLNHDAMYWYRQDPGQGLRLIYYSQIVNDFQKGDIAEGYSVSREKKESFPLTVTSAQKNPTAFYLCASRKTGMNEKLFFGSGTQLSVL.

This chain links TRBV25-1 with TRBJ1-1, with TRBD1 as a possible D gene (5 bases). The germline V gene encodes CDR1 MGHDK and CDR2 SYGVNS. The CDR3 runs to 14 residues. V was clipped by 5 bases and J by 2 bases, with 12 bases between them. The CDR3 sequence: CASSLTGTNTEAFF. DNA of the CDR3: TGTGCCAGCAGTTTAACAGGTACAAACACTGAAGCTTTCTTT.